A selection of T cell receptor beta chains follows, all from one sample in a study of T-cell reconstitution after alpha-beta-depleted transplantation in children. TCRdb passed the PCR reads through MiXCR, listing each CDR3 protein once. The sample carries 700,000 to 950,000 distinct CDR3 sequences, approximately 15% recorded once. Sequenced material: PBMCs, mostly from graft donor cells, taken 360 days after TCRalphabeta/CD19-depleted stem cell transplant. The receptors were gathered from a male patient between 10 and 17 years old who had a stem cell transplant for acute lymphoblastic leukemia, so the T cells may come from the graft donor. Each CDR3 is given with its conserved first and last residue. Fields, in order: J gene, V gene, D gene, CDR3 length, clone size, CDR3 DNA, CDR3 protein. A D gene is named only where the DNA matches it firmly. Some rows have no size entry. The others give once, few or many, or a class for an expanded clone.

>TRBJ1-1|TRBV19|-|14|-
TGTGCCAGTAGAATATTCTCAGCGAACACTGAAGCTTTCTTT
CASRIFSANTEAFF
>TRBJ2-5|TRBV5-1|TRBD2|20|-
TGCGCCAGCAGCTGGCCTAGCGGGAGTTCCCTTAGGGGTCTAGAAGAGACCCAGTACTTC
CASSWPSGSSLRGLEETQYF
>TRBJ2-1|TRBV5-1|-|17|-
TGCGCCAGCAGCCCGAAGGGGCACGGGAAAGGGTTCGATGAGCAGTTCTTC
CASSPKGHGKGFDEQFF
>TRBJ2-7|TRBV12-3/TRBV12-4|TRBD2|15|-
TGTGCCAGCTCTTGGACTAGCGGGGGCTCCTACGAGCAGTACTTC
CASSWTSGGSYEQYF
>TRBJ2-7|TRBV7-9|TRBD2|15|few
TGTGCCAGCAGCTTCCCTCCAAGCGGGAGAAACGAGCAGTACTTC
CASSFPPSGRNEQYF
>TRBJ1-2|TRBV12-3/TRBV12-4|TRBD1|15|few
TGTGCCAGCAGTGGACAGGGGGCCTTCGTGAGAGGCTACACCTTC
CASSGQGAFVRGYTF
>TRBJ1-6|TRBV5-6|-|15|few
TGTGCCAGCAGCTTTCTCAGGGGAAGGGATTCACCCCTCCACTTT
CASSFLRGRDSPLHF
>TRBJ2-3|TRBV7-9|TRBD2|16|-
TGTGCCAGCAGACAAAAGCGGGGACCTAGCACAGATACGCAGTATTTT
CASRQKRGPSTDTQYF
>TRBJ2-6|TRBV10-3|TRBD2|20|-
TGTGCCATCAGTGAGTCGCCGGGGACTAGCGGGAGTGGTTGGGCCAACGTCCTGACTTTC
CAISESPGTSGSGWANVLTF
>TRBJ2-7|TRBV4-1|-|14|many
TGCGCCAGCAGCCAAGGGGTTGTTAGGTACGAGCAGTACTTC
CASSQGVVRYEQYF
>TRBJ2-1|TRBV5-1|TRBD2|15|-
TGCGCCAGCAGCTTGTCGGGAGGGCCGTTCAATGAGCAGTTCTTC
CASSLSGGPFNEQFF
>TRBJ2-1|TRBV6-2/TRBV6-3|-|13|few
TGTGCCAGCAGTTACTCCCAGGGTTATGAGCAGTTCTTC
CASSYSQGYEQFF
>TRBJ2-7|TRBV7-3|-|13|-
TGTGCCAGCAGGCCCAAGGGGCTCCCCGAGCAGTACTTC
CASRPKGLPEQYF
>TRBJ2-7|TRBV24-1|-|13|few
TGTGCCACCAGTGACGGCAGGGGCTACGAGCAGTACTTC
CATSDGRGYEQYF
>TRBJ2-7|TRBV15|-|15|-
TGTGCCACCAGCAGAGGACACCTTGACAACTACGAGCAGTACTTC
CATSRGHLDNYEQYF
>TRBJ2-7|TRBV30|-|13|-
TGTGCCTGGAATTCGGGGTTAACCTACGAGCAGTACTTC
CAWNSGLTYEQYF
>TRBJ2-1|TRBV9|-|12|many
TGTGCCAGCAGCGGACTAGATCATGAGCAGTTCTTC
CASSGLDHEQFF
>TRBJ2-1|TRBV4-2|-|14|once
TGTGCCAGCAGCCAACAGGACACATACAATGAGCAGTTCTTC
CASSQQDTYNEQFF
>TRBJ1-1|TRBV15|-|14|many
TGTGCCACCAGCAGAGAGGGGGGGAACACTGAAGCTTTCTTT
CATSREGGNTEAFF
>TRBJ1-5|TRBV20-1|-|12|few
TGCAGTGCTAAAAGGAGAGAGCAGCCCCAGCATTTT
CSAKRREQPQHF
>TRBJ1-1|TRBV7-2|-|14|-
TGTGCCAGCAGGTACACCGTCATGAACACTGAAGCTTTCTTT
CASRYTVMNTEAFF
>TRBJ2-7|TRBV10-3|-|14|few
TGTGCCACATCCGAGGGCGAGGGTCCCTACGAGCAGTACTTC
CATSEGEGPYEQYF